Listed here are 6 T cell receptor beta chains from one sample, sequenced in a study of blood T cell repertoires in COVID-19. The data were produced by immunoSEQ multiplex PCR, yet TCRdb's version contains in-frame clones alone and is incomplete. The sample shows roughly 410,000 clones, 89% of them seen only once. The source material was peripheral blood. The source is a man aged 40-49 years with acute or convalescent COVID-19.

This sequence joins TRBV19 and TRBJ1-5; D is unclear. With 3 bases removed from V and 9 bases from J, the gap between germline ends came to 12 bases. Germline assignment: CDR1 LNHDA and CDR2 SQIVND (reference sequence). The CDR3 loop spans 13 amino acids. Here the CDR3 DNA reads TGTGCCAGTAGTATTCTAGCAGGACGGCCCCAGCATTTT. This encodes CASSILAGRPQHF.

The chain combines TRBV6-6 with TRBJ1-2; 10 bases align to TRBD1. Germline loops: CDR1 MNHNY, CDR2 SVGAGI (reference sequence). The junction had 3 bases not matched to a gene; V was cut back by 7 bases and J by 4 bases. The CDR3 has 13 residues. Here the CDR3 DNA reads TGTGCCAGCACCCGGACAGGGGGCTATGGCTACACCTTC. Its translation: CASTRTGGYGYTF.

V is TRBV27 and J is TRBJ2-3; D is uncertain. Trimming took off 2 bases at V and 4 bases at J, with 7 bases between the two ends. This CDR3 is built from 13 residues. The germline CDR1 and CDR2 sequences are MNHEY and SMNVEV (reference sequence). CDR3 coding DNA: TGTGCCAGCAGTTTAAGTCGGGCAGATACGCAGTATTTT. As protein: CASSLSRADTQYF.

The chain uses TRBV30 and TRBJ2-7; 7 bases are a match to TRBD2. J was trimmed by 0 bases and V by 0 bases; bases with no gene match: 2. The V gene's germline CDR1 is GTSNPN and CDR2 SVGIG (reference sequence). This CDR3 is 14 amino acids long. This CDR3 reads CAWSVSGYSYEQYF. The CDR3 bases are TGTGCCTGGAGTGTTAGCGGGTACTCCTACGAGCAGTACTTC.

CDR3 protein: CASSSYRVDQPQHF. The CDR3 coding sequence is TGTGCCAGCAGCTCGTACAGGGTGGATCAGCCCCAGCATTTT. The chain uses TRBV7-9 and TRBJ1-5; TRBD1 is a possible D gene (6 bases). Germline CDR1 reads SEHNR; CDR2 reads FQNEAQ (reference sequence). The ends were cut back, 4 bases at V and 5 bases at J, with 12 bases in the middle. This CDR3 region has 14 residues.

This clone was seen just once. The chain carries TRBV30 and TRBJ2-2; D ambiguous. The CDR3 has 15 residues. Germline V lookup: CDR1 GTSNPN, CDR2 SVGIG (reference sequence). V was shortened by 5 bases and J by 8 bases, with 21 bases between the two germline ends. The CDR3 protein is CAWSKLGSSPGELFF. CDR3 in DNA: TGTGCCTGGTCAAAGCTCGGGTCGAGTCCGGGGGAGCTGTTTTTT.